Each of the 26 T cell receptor beta chains below was sequenced from the same sample in a study of T cell repertoires in cytomegalovirus infection (dated by TCRdb to between 2019 and 2020). What this sample's treatment or condition label stands for: in vitro stimulation with specific CMV peptide epitopes to enrich CMV-specific T cells. For sequencing, an Illumina HiSeq 1500 was employed. TCRdb trimmed public reads at Q25 via fastp, called clones via MiXCR and kept in-frame beta chains. Every distinct CDR3 protein forms one entry, paired with its most common genes and DNA. The sample contains 680,000 or so distinct CDR3 sequences, 30% to 35% of them found a single time. The ten largest clones capture 18% of the sample. Their target antigens are unknown. The source was cultured PBMCs, collected from culture after CMV antigen stimulation. These receptors were taken from a human donor in good health (CMV status not recorded). Some clones in this sample may be carry-over from other donors' samples.

The chain carries TRBV7-8 and TRBJ1-2, with 9 bases lining up with TRBD1. Per germline, CDR1 SGHVS and CDR2 FQNEAQ. The CDR3 is 16 amino acids. The V segment lost 2 bases and the J segment 7 bases; nucleotides outside the gene matches: 11. CDR3 coding DNA: TGTGCCAGCAGCTTAAGGCTGGACAGGGGATATCGTGGCTACACCTTC. Translation: CASSLRLDRGYRGYTF.

This clonotype was seen just once. J is TRBJ1-1 and V is TRBV7-8; D gene unclear. Germline V gene sequence: CDR1 SGHVS, CDR2 FQNEAQ. This CDR3 region has 15 residues. V lost 1 base and J 1 base, leaving 10 bases between the germline ends. The CDR3: CASSLEAGANTEAFF. DNA of the CDR3: TGTGCCAGCAGCTTAGAAGCGGGCGCGAACACTGAAGCTTTCTTT.

There are a few counts of this clonotype. The chain has TRBV6-5 and TRBJ1-1, with 9 bases identical to TRBD1. Germline V gene sequence: CDR1 MNHEY, CDR2 SVGAGI. J gave up 5 bases and V 7 bases, and 8 bases lay outside the gene matches. This CDR3 has 14 residues. CDR3 bases: TGTGCCAGCAACTCACAGGGGGCAAGGACTGAAGCTTTCTTT. It yields the protein CASNSQGARTEAFF.

The chain carries TRBV2 and TRBJ2-5, with unresolved D. The CDR3 length is 13 residues. Looked up from germline, CDR1 is SNHLY and CDR2 is FYNNEI. Trimming stripped 7 bases from V and 3 bases from J, with 12 bases between. The CDR3 spells CASIEFTEETQYF. The CDR3, as DNA: TGTGCCAGCATAGAGTTTACCGAAGAGACCCAGTACTTC. The full variable domain, completed using reference TRBV2 and TRBJ2-5, is EPEVTQTPSHQVTQMGQEVILRCVPISNHLYFYWYRQILGQKVEFLVSFYNNEISEKSEIFDDQFSVERPDGSNFTLKIRSTKLEDSAMYFCASIEFTEETQYFGPGTRLLVL.

There are a few counts of this clonotype. This sequence joins TRBV30 and TRBJ1-2, with D maybe TRBD1 (6 bases). The CDR3 is made up of 15 amino acids. CDR1 GTSNPN and CDR2 SVGIG come from the germline V gene (reference sequence). The V and J ends lost 0 bases and 5 bases respectively, with 16 bases between them. In DNA, the CDR3 is TGTGCCTGGAGTGTATTGGGACAAACGGATTATGGCTACACCTTC. Residues: CAWSVLGQTDYGYTF.

The V call is TRBV12-3 or TRBV12-4, the J call TRBJ1-4; TRBD1 matches 10 bases. V was clipped by 6 bases and J by 7 bases; unmatched bases: 5. The CDR3 is 14 amino acids. The CDR3 loop reads CASRRQGAVEKLFF. CDR3 nucleotide sequence: TGTGCCAGCAGGAGACAGGGGGCGGTTGAAAAACTGTTTTTT.

This sequence joins TRBV4-3 and TRBJ2-7; TRBD1 is a possible D gene (5 bases). Germline V gene lookup returns CDR1 LGHNA and CDR2 YSLEER. V lost 5 bases, J lost 4 bases, and 15 bases lay in between. The CDR3 covers 14 residues. The CDR3 sequence: CASSYRGRAYEQYF. The CDR3 DNA sequence: TGCGCCAGCAGCTATAGGGGCCGGGCGTACGAGCAGTACTTC.

This clonotype was seen many times. The rearrangement uses TRBV19 and TRBJ1-2, with TRBD1 identical over 9 bases. There are 13 residues in the CDR3. The germline V gene encodes CDR1 LNHDA and CDR2 SQIVND (reference sequence). With V trimmed by 9 bases and J by 4 bases, 6 bases remained unmatched. CDR3 nucleotide sequence: TGTGCCAGCCGGACAGGGGCTCCCTATGGCTACACCTTC. Translating it yields CASRTGAPYGYTF.

This chain uses TRBV27 with TRBJ2-7; TRBD2 matches at 9 bases. J was trimmed by 2 bases and V by 6 bases; bases with no gene match: 8. The CDR3 contains 15 residues. Germline CDR1 and CDR2: MNHEY and SMNVEV (reference sequence). The CDR3 DNA reads as TGTGCCAGCAGCCCCATGGGCGGGGGGGCCTACGAGCAGTACTTC. Translating it yields CASSPMGGGAYEQYF.

This clonotype was observed a handful of times. The gene calls are TRBV19 and TRBJ2-1, with D uncertain. Germline V gene data show CDR1 as LNHDA and CDR2 as SQIVND (reference sequence). V lost 0 bases and J lost 9, with 15 bases in between. The CDR3 spans 15 residues. Here the CDR3 reads CASSIDKLRRLEQFF. As DNA, the CDR3 is TGTGCCAGTAGTATAGATAAGCTGAGGCGGCTTGAGCAGTTCTTC.

V is TRBV7-2 and J is TRBJ1-3; TRBD1 agrees at 7 bases. CDR1 and CDR2 from the germline V gene are SGHTA and FQGNSA. V lost 4 bases to trimming and J lost 3 bases; unmatched junction nucleotides: 15. The CDR3 runs to 18 residues. The CDR3 protein is CASSSRGMTGLSGNTIYF. The CDR3 bases are TGTGCCAGCAGCTCCAGGGGAATGACAGGGCTAAGTGGAAACACCATATATTTT.

In its sample, this clonotype was seen a few times. CDR3 residues: CASSLPGQGARSPLHF. CDR3 DNA: TGTGCCAGCAGCTTACCGGGACAGGGGGCCCGGTCACCCCTCCACTTT. The chain employs TRBV11-3 and TRBJ1-6, with 12 bases aligning to TRBD1. This CDR3 has 16 amino acids. The germline CDR1 and CDR2 sequences are SGHNT and YENEEA. With 2 bases clipped from V and 10 bases from J, the junction kept 6 bases outside the gene matches.

V usage is TRBV5-1 and J usage is TRBJ2-7; TRBD1 matches at 8 bases. Germline V lookup: CDR1 SGHRS, CDR2 YFSETQ. This CDR3 spans 15 amino acids. V was pared by 4 bases and J by 3 bases, with 9 bases of the junction left unmatched. The DNA of the CDR3 is TGCGCCAGCAGCCCCGGACAGGGTGGGGACTACGAGCAGTACTTC. Its protein product is CASSPGQGGDYEQYF.

This sequence joins TRBV7-2 and TRBJ1-2; unclear D gene. V was shortened by 3 bases and J by 1 base, with 18 bases between the two germline ends. The germline V gene has CDR1 SGHTA and CDR2 FQGNSA. The CDR3 runs to 17 residues. In DNA form, the CDR3 reads TGTGCCAGCAGCTTTAGCGGAGTTGGATGGGTTAACTATGGCTACACCTTC. It is translated as CASSFSGVGWVNYGYTF.

The chain combines TRBV20-1 with TRBJ2-5, with TRBD1 matching over 7 bases. CDR3 length: 14 residues. In germline, CDR1 is DFQATT, CDR2 SNEGSKA (reference sequence). Trimming cost V 3 bases and J 5 bases; bases outside gene matches: 9. The CDR3 sequence: CSASPITQGETQYF. CDR3 sequence (DNA): TGCAGTGCTAGCCCTATCACACAGGGGGAGACCCAGTACTTC.

The rearrangement joins TRBV7-6 to TRBJ1-4, with D perhaps TRBD1 (5 bases). The germline V gene has CDR1 SGHVS and CDR2 FNYEAQ. The ends were cut back, 1 base at V and 12 bases at J, with 15 bases in the middle. This CDR3 comprises 14 residues. The CDR3 nucleotides are TGTGCCAGCAGCTTAGGGGGGGATGCGGTGGAACTGTTTTTT. The encoded protein is CASSLGGDAVELFF. The full variable domain, in which reference TRBV7-6 and TRBJ1-4 provide the parts outside the CDR3, is GAGVSQSPRYKVTKRGQDVALRCDPISGHVSLYWYRQALGQGPEFLTYFNYEAQQDKSGLPNDRFSAERPEGSISTLTIQRTEQRDSAMYRCASSLGGDAVELFFGSGTQLSVL.

DNA of the CDR3: TGTGCCAGCAGCTTAGGACCCTTACAGGGGTCTGGCTACACCTTC. Its protein is CASSLGPLQGSGYTF. The chain links TRBV7-2 to TRBJ1-2, with 7 bases that match TRBD1. Germline CDR1 and CDR2: SGHTA and FQGNSA. This CDR3 comprises 15 residues. V was pared by 1 base and J by 7 bases, with 9 bases of the junction left unmatched.

In this sample, this clonotype turned up a few times. J is TRBJ1-3 and V is TRBV12-3 or TRBV12-4, with D tentatively TRBD1 (5 bases). V lost 6 bases to trimming and J lost 0 bases, with 15 bases between them. CDR3 size: 16 residues. CDR3 DNA: TGTGCCAGCAGCTGGGCAGAGGGGAGCTCTGGAAACACCATATATTTT. It is translated as CASSWAEGSSGNTIYF.

The gene calls are TRBV6-1 and TRBJ1-1; D remains ambiguous. This CDR3 is built from 13 residues. Per the germline V gene, CDR1 is MNHNS and CDR2 is SASEGT. Trimming cost V 1 base and J 4 bases, with 7 bases left between them. This chain's CDR3 is CASSEDRLTEAFF. In DNA form, the CDR3 reads TGTGCCAGCAGTGAAGACCGGCTCACTGAAGCTTTCTTT.

Of note for this clonotype: This may be a read error: a much more frequent sequence differs by one nucleotide. The rearrangement joins TRBV12-3 or TRBV12-4 to TRBJ2-1, with 16 nucleotides matching TRBD2. The CDR3 sequence is 18 residues long. DNA of the CDR3: TGTGCCGGCAGTTTAGGGACTAGCGGGAGGGGCTCCTACAATGAGCAGTTCTTC. It yields the protein CAGSLGTSGRGSYNEQFF.

This clonotype appeared once. In DNA, the CDR3 is TGTGCCAGCAGCTTAGAATACAGGGAGAACACCGGGGAGCTGTTTTTT. This sequence encodes CASSLEYRENTGELFF. This chain links TRBV7-9 with TRBJ2-2; weak D call: TRBD1 (6 bases). Trimming removed 1 base from V and 1 base from J, with 10 bases in between. The germline gives CDR1 SEHNR, CDR2 FQNEAQ (reference sequence). The CDR3 has 16 amino acids.

This chain connects TRBV3-1 to TRBJ2-3, with D perhaps matching TRBD1 or TRBD2 (6 bases each). CDR3 size: 15 residues. V was shortened by 3 bases and J by 0 bases, with 10 bases between the two germline ends. Per germline, CDR1 LGHDT and CDR2 YNNKEL (reference sequence). The CDR3 region is CASSQGGISTDTQYF. The CDR3 DNA reads TGTGCCAGCAGCCAGGGGGGCATTAGCACAGATACGCAGTATTTT.

The J gene is TRBJ2-5, the V gene TRBV7-9; possibly TRBD2 for D (5 bases). Germline CDR1 and CDR2: SEHNR and FQNEAQ (reference sequence). V lost 5 bases to trimming and J lost 2 bases, with 12 bases between them. This CDR3 contains 14 residues. The CDR3 reads CASSRGWRQETQYF. Here the CDR3 DNA reads TGTGCCAGCAGCCGCGGGTGGCGGCAAGAGACCCAGTACTTC.

The gene calls are TRBV12-3 or TRBV12-4 and TRBJ1-1; unclear D gene. The CDR3 length is 13 residues. The V and J ends lost 6 bases and 0 bases respectively, with 8 bases between them. The CDR3 loop is CASRSGLNTEAFF. DNA of the CDR3: TGTGCCAGCAGATCCGGCCTGAACACTGAAGCTTTCTTT.

The chain links TRBV20-1 to TRBJ1-4; maybe TRBD1 (6 bases). The V gene lost 5 bases and the J gene lost 8 bases, with 15 bases spanning the gap. Germline V gene data show CDR1 as DFQATT and CDR2 as SNEGSKA (reference sequence). The CDR3 totals 13 residues. As DNA, the CDR3 is TGCAGTGCTCTCGGCAGGGGTAACGAAAAACTGTTTTTT. Protein product: CSALGRGNEKLFF.

This clonotype was detected once. The chain couples TRBV2 to TRBJ2-7; 7 bases are shared with TRBD2. Looked up from germline, CDR1 is SNHLY and CDR2 is FYNNEI. Trimming took 2 bases from V and 3 from J; bases not matched to a gene: 4. This CDR3 has 14 residues. Here the CDR3 reads CASSETAGIYEQYF. The CDR3 nucleotides are TGTGCCAGCAGTGAAACAGCGGGGATCTACGAGCAGTACTTC.